This TCR beta chain was identified in a study of CD8 T cells in Susac syndrome. Overall study: Roughly six sequenced Susac syndrome patients had clinically active disease, while eight or nine were in remission. Patients with Susac syndrome were therapy-naive, on corticosteroids, or on intravenous immunoglobulin alone at blood draw.

With random hexamers, reverse transcription was performed on about 0.45 to 1 ug of RNA. TCRdb processed the immunoSEQ multiplex PCR reads anew with MiXCR; each CDR3 protein has one entry. Of about 200,000 distinct CDR3 sequences in the sample, about 91% are singletons; the top ten hold around 0.1%. The CDR3 sequence is 15 residues long. Germline CDR1 is MNHEY and CDR2 is SVGAGI. J was trimmed by 6 bases and V by 6 bases; bases with no gene match: 11. This sequence originates from a human donor with Susac syndrome. Sequencing was carried out using CD4+ T cells from PBMCs. The gene calls are TRBV6-5 and TRBJ2-7, with 10 bases identical to TRBD1. This CDR3 is CASSGRRDRGSEQYF. Here the CDR3 DNA reads TGTGCCAGCAGCGGACGCCGGGACAGGGGAAGCGAGCAGTACTTC.